One sample yielded the 17 T cell receptor beta chains listed below, sequenced in a study of blood T cell repertoires in COVID-19 (TCRdb year 2020). Library construction relied on the immunoSEQ multiplex PCR assay. In TCRdb, the immuneACCESS table is reduced to in-frame sequences with V and J assigned. These tables do not hold every clone; where another copy was compared, an unresolved V gene accounts for under half, and the others remain unexplained. The table for this sample lists under 400,000 clones; about 87% of them were counted only once. The ten top clones hold roughly 2% of the sample. The sample taken for sequencing was PBMCs or T cells enriched from blood (not recorded which). These receptors originate from a man aged 35 to 55 in a cohort exposed to, infected with or recovered from COVID-19 (not recorded which).

The chain carries TRBV7-9 and TRBJ2-2, with TRBD1 matching 8 bases. V dropped 6 bases and J dropped 5; count of bases not matched to a gene: 5. Germline loops: CDR1 SEHNR, CDR2 FQNEAQ (reference sequence). This CDR3 is 14 amino acids long. The CDR3 loop is CASRQYRGTGELFF. CDR3 bases: TGTGCCAGCAGACAATACAGGGGGACCGGGGAGCTGTTTTTT.

This clone appeared many times. The chain combines TRBV5-1 with TRBJ2-3; 9 bases agree with TRBD2. J gave up 3 bases and V 1 base, and 15 bases lay outside the gene matches. The germline CDR1 and CDR2 sequences are SGHRS and YFSETQ. CDR3 size: 19 residues. The CDR3 DNA follows: TGCGCCAGCAGCTTGTTTCCGGGCGGAATAGCGGGAGTTACAGATACGCAGTATTTT. It yields the protein CASSLFPGGIAGVTDTQYF.

The V call is TRBV19, the J call TRBJ2-2, with 8 nucleotides matching TRBD1. This CDR3 is built from 15 residues. V dropped 5 bases and J dropped 6; count of bases not matched to a gene: 8. The germline CDR1 and CDR2 sequences are LNHDA and SQIVND (reference sequence). CDR3 amino acids: CASSHGTGAAGELFF. For the CDR3, the DNA is TGTGCCAGTAGTCACGGGACAGGAGCTGCCGGGGAGCTGTTTTTT.

The chain uses TRBV5-1 and TRBJ2-1; D is ambiguous. Germline CDR1 SGHRS, CDR2 YFSETQ. The ends were cut back, 2 bases at V and 9 bases at J, with 18 bases in the middle. The CDR3 covers 15 residues. The CDR3 DNA sequence: TGCGCCAGCAGCTTTACCAGCCTTCCCGCGGCTGAGCAGTTCTTC. Amino acids: CASSFTSLPAAEQFF.

The chain is built from TRBV24-1 and TRBJ2-7, with 7 bases aligning to TRBD1. Trimming took 5 bases from V and 5 from J; bases not matched to a gene: 5. Per germline, CDR1 KGHDR and CDR2 SFDVKD. The CDR3 extends over 13 amino acids. CDR3 sequence reads: CATSAPDRNEQYF. The DNA of the CDR3 is TGTGCCACCAGTGCCCCGGACAGGAACGAGCAGTACTTC.

The chain employs TRBV5-1 and TRBJ2-7; D is perhaps TRBD2 (6 bases). Trimming removed 0 bases from V and 4 bases from J, with 11 bases in between. This CDR3 is built from 14 residues. Germline-derived CDR1 and CDR2 are SGHRS and YFSETQ. CDR3 in DNA: TGCGCCAGCAGCTTGGAAGTAGCGGTTTACGAGCAGTACTTC. Protein sequence: CASSLEVAVYEQYF.

The chain uses TRBV9 and TRBJ1-4, with TRBD1 as a possible D gene (5 bases). The V and J ends lost 3 bases and 4 bases respectively, with 13 bases between them. Germline-derived CDR1 and CDR2 are SGDLS and YYNGEE. This CDR3 is 15 amino acids long. CDR3 coding DNA: TGTGCCAGCAGCGCCCCGGGGGGGTATAATGAAAAACTGTTTTTT. This codes for CASSAPGGYNEKLFF. The variable domain in full, with the rest retrieved from reference TRBV9 and TRBJ1-4, is DSGVTQTPKHLITATGQRVTLRCSPRSGDLSVYWYQQSLDQGLQFLIQYYNGEERAKGNILERFSAQQFPDLHSELNLSSLELGDSALYFCASSAPGGYNEKLFFGSGTQLSVL.

The chain couples TRBV3-1 (or the pseudogene TRBV3-2) to TRBJ1-2; 10 nucleotides line up with TRBD1. V trimming: 4 bases; J trimming: 7 bases; junction bases outside the gene matches: 3. Germline V lookup: CDR1 LGHDT, CDR2 YNNKEL (reference sequence). CDR3 length: 13 residues. As DNA, the CDR3 is TGTGCCAGCAGCCTTGGACAGGGGGGTGGCTACACCTTC. Translated: CASSLGQGGGYTF.

This chain links TRBV19 with TRBJ1-5; D ambiguous. Looked up from germline, CDR1 is LNHDA and CDR2 is SQIVND (reference sequence). This CDR3 has 13 residues. Trimming left V 7 bases short and J 0 bases short, with 7 bases between. CDR3 region: CASKRYSNQPQHF. CDR3 bases: TGTGCCAGTAAGAGGTATAGCAATCAGCCCCAGCATTTT.

The J gene is TRBJ2-2, the V gene TRBV7-9; 7 positions match TRBD1. J was trimmed by 5 bases and V by 5 bases; bases with no gene match: 11. CDR3 length equals 16 residues. Germline assignment: CDR1 SEHNR and CDR2 FQNEAQ (reference sequence). CDR3 sequence: CASSPVLRGHTGELFF. Here the CDR3 DNA reads TGTGCCAGCAGCCCGGTCCTAAGGGGGCATACCGGGGAGCTGTTTTTT.

This rearrangement joins TRBV5-1 to TRBJ2-2; perhaps TRBD1 as D (6 bases). Per germline, CDR1 SGHRS and CDR2 YFSETQ. The CDR3 covers 17 residues. The germline V and J ends were trimmed by 0 bases and 5 bases, with 17 bases remaining between them. The CDR3 coding sequence is TGCGCCAGCAGCTTGGGGGCTAACAGGGTGTGGACCGGGGAGCTGTTTTTT. This sequence encodes CASSLGANRVWTGELFF.

Here the CDR3 reads CASSQSFPRTNEKLFF. CDR3 nucleotide sequence: TGCGCCAGCAGTCAATCGTTCCCGAGAACTAATGAAAAACTGTTTTTT. The chain employs TRBV23-1 and TRBJ1-4; D not certain. TRBV23-1 is an ORF, with its function uncertain. The CDR3 contains 16 residues. Trimming removed 0 bases from V and 1 base from J, with 9 bases in between.

The genes are TRBV10-1 and TRBJ2-1; TRBD2 agrees at 11 bases. The CDR3 covers 16 residues. Germline assignment: CDR1 WNHNN and CDR2 SYGVQD (reference sequence). V lost 3 bases to trimming and J lost 10 bases; unmatched junction nucleotides: 11. The CDR3 loop is CASSDGTSGIGLEQFF. The CDR3 DNA reads TGCGCCAGCAGTGATGGGACTAGCGGTATCGGGTTGGAGCAGTTCTTC.

V usage is TRBV18 and J usage is TRBJ2-3; D is unclear. V shed 3 bases and J shed 1 base, with 5 bases lying between them. The CDR3 extends over 13 amino acids. The germline CDR1 and CDR2 sequences are KGHSH and LQKENI. The CDR3 DNA reads TGTGCCAGCTCACCCAGCGGCACAGATACGCAGTATTTT. Translation gives CASSPSGTDTQYF. Based on the CDR3 plus reference TRBV18 and TRBJ2-3, the full variable domain is NAGVMQNPRHLVRRRGQEARLRCSPMKGHSHVYWYRQLPEEGLKFMVYLQKENIIDESGMPKERFSAEFPKEGPSILRIQQVVRGDSAAYFCASSPSGTDTQYFGPGTRLTVL.

The gene calls are TRBV10-3 and TRBJ2-1; 10 bases are a match to TRBD2. Germline trimming cut 10 bases from V and 0 bases from J; bases unmatched to any gene: 3. The CDR3 sequence is 14 residues long. Per germline, CDR1 ENHRY and CDR2 SYGVKD. The CDR3 DNA is TGTGCCACCGCTAGCGGGAGCTCCTACAATGAGCAGTTCTTC. It encodes CATASGSSYNEQFF.

This clone came up once. V usage is TRBV2 and J usage is TRBJ2-5; 7 positions agree with TRBD1. This CDR3 comprises 13 residues. J gave up 6 bases and V 8 bases, and 9 bases lay outside the gene matches. The germline CDR1 and CDR2 sequences are SNHLY and FYNNEI. CDR3 amino acids: CASSGQGEKTQYF. The CDR3 DNA follows: TGTGCCAGCTCGGGCCAGGGGGAAAAGACCCAGTACTTC. Together with reference TRBV2 and TRBJ2-5, the CDR3 gives the full variable domain: EPEVTQTPSHQVTQMGQEVILRCVPISNHLYFYWYRQILGQKVEFLVSFYNNEISEKSEIFDDQFSVERPDGSNFTLKIRSTKLEDSAMYFCASSGQGEKTQYFGPGTRLLVL.

The chain has TRBV28 and TRBJ2-5; D is undetermined. Germline CDR1 and CDR2: MDHEN and SYDVKM. The CDR3 totals 11 residues. Trimming removed 6 bases from V and 3 bases from J, with 5 bases in between. The DNA for the CDR3 is TGTGCCAGCAGAGTAGAAGAGACCCAGTACTTC. It yields the protein CASRVEETQYF.